This T cell receptor (beta chain) was identified in a study of molecular identifiers for immune sequencing clone quantification. CDR3 length equals 12 residues. V was clipped by 2 bases and J by 7 bases, with 3 bases between them. Germline-derived CDR1 and CDR2 are PRHDT and FYEKMQ (reference sequence). TCRdb fed the PCR reads into MiXCR, producing one record per CDR3 protein. The sample records about 640,000 distinct CDR3 sequences, 15% to 20% being singletons. Of note for this clonotype: It is likely a read error, because the conserved phenylalanine at the end of the CDR3 is missing.

Sequencing was done on a sample of naive CD8+ T cells from blood, with Jurkat cell RNA spiked in. Subset noted: FACS-sorted CD8+CD4-CCR7+CD45RA+ naive T cells. J is TRBJ1-6 and V is TRBV13; no clear D. This TCR derives from a human donor in good health. Some libraries in this study had Jurkat cell RNA spiked in. CDR3 in amino acids: CASSLSNSPLHS. CDR3 sequence (DNA): TGTGCCAGCAGCTTAAGCAATTCACCCCTCCACTCT.